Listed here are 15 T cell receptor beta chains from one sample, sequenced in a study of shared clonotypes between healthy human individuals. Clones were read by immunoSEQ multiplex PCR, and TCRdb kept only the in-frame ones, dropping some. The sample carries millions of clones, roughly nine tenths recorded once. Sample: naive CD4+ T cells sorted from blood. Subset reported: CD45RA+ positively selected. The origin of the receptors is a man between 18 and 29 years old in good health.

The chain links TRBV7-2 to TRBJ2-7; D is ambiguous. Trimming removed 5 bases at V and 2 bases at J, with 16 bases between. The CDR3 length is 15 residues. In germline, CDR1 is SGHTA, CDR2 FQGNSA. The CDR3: CASSPSATPTYEQYF. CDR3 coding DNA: TGTGCCAGCAGCCCGAGCGCAACTCCCACCTACGAGCAGTACTTC.

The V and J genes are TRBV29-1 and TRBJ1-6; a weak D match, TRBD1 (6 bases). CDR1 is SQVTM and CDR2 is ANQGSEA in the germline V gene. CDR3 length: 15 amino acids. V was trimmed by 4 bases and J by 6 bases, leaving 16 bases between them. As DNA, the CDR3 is TGCAGCGTTGGGGAGGGGGGCAGTCTTAATTCACCCCTCCACTTT. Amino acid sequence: CSVGEGGSLNSPLHF.

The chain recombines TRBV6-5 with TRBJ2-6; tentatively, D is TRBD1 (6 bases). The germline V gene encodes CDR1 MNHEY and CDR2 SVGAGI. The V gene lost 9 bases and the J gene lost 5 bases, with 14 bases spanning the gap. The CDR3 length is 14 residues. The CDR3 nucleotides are TGTGCCAGTCAAAGGGGGTTCAGGGCCAACGTCCTGACTTTC. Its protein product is CASQRGFRANVLTF.

In nucleotides, the CDR3 is TGTGCCAGCTCAGCTCAGGGGGGGACATACTATGGCTACACCTTC. This gives the protein CASSAQGGTYYGYTF. The chain employs TRBV18 and TRBJ1-2; TRBD1 matches at 7 bases. This CDR3 is built from 15 residues. Germline-derived CDR1 and CDR2 are KGHSH and LQKENI. V was pared by 5 bases and J by 3 bases, with 9 bases of the junction left unmatched.

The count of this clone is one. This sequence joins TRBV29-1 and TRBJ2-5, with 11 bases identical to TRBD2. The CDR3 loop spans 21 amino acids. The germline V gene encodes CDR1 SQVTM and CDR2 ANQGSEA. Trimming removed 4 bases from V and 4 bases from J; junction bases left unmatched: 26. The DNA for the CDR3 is TGCAGCGTTGCTACCCCCAGTAGAAGGCTTGCTAGCCTAGCGGGAGGAGAGACCCAGTACTTC. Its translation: CSVATPSRRLASLAGGETQYF. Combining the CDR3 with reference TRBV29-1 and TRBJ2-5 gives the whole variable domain SAVISQKPSRDICQRGTSLTIQCQVDSQVTMMFWYRQQPGQSLTLIATANQGSEATYESGFVIDKFPISRPNLTFSTLTVSNMSPEDSSIYLCSVATPSRRLASLAGGETQYFGPGTRLLVL.

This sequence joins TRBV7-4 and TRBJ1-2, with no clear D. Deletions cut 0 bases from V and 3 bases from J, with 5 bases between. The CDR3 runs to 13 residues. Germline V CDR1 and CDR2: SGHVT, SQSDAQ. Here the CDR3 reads CASSLAYHYGYTF. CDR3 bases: TGTGCCAGCAGCTTAGCGTATCACTATGGCTACACCTTC.

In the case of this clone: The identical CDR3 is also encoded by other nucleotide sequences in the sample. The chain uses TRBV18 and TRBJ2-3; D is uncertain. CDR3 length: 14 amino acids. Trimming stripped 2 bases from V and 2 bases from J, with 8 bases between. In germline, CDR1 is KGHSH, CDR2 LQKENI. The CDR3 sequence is CASSPGQVTDTQYF. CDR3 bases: TGTGCCAGCTCACCAGGGCAGGTCACAGATACGCAGTATTTT.

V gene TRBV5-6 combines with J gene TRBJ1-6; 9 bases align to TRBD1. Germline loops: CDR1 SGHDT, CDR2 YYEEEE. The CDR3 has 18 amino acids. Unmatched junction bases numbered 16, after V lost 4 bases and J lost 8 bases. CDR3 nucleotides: TGTGCCAGCAGCCTCGAGAGCTGGACAGGGGTTTTAGATTCACCCCTCCACTTT. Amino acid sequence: CASSLESWTGVLDSPLHF. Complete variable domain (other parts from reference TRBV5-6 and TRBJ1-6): DAGVTQSPTHLIKTRGQQVTLRCSPKSGHDTVSWYQQALGQGPQFIFQYYEEEERQRGNFPDRFSGHQFPNYSSELNVNALLLGDSALYLCASSLESWTGVLDSPLHFGNGTRLTVT.

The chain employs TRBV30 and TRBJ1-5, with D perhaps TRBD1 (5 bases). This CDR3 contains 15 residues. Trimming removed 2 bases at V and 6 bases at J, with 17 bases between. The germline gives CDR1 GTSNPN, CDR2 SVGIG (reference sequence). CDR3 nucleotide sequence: TGTGCCTGGAGTCCGAGGCGGGGGGAGGCTCAGCCCCAGCATTTT. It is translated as CAWSPRRGEAQPQHF. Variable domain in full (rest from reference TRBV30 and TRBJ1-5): SQTIHQWPATLVQPVGSPLSLECTVEGTSNPNLYWYRQAAGRGLQLLFYSVGIGQISSEVPQNLSASRPQDRQFILSSKKLLLSDSGFYLCAWSPRRGEAQPQHFGDGTRLSIL.

The CDR3 DNA reads TGTGCCAGCACTTTAGCGGGAGTCTCCTACGAGCAGTACTTC. Translating gives CASTLAGVSYEQYF. This sequence joins TRBV6-6 and TRBJ2-7; TRBD2 aligns across 9 bases. After removal of 7 bases from V and 0 bases from J, the junction contained 4 bases not matched to a gene. The V gene's germline CDR1 is MNHNY and CDR2 SVGAGI (reference sequence). This CDR3 has 14 residues.

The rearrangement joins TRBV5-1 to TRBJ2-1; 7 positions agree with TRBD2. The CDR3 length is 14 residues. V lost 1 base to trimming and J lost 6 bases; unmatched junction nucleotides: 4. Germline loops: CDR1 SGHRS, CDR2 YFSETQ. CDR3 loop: CASSLTGGSNEQFF. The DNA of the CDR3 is TGCGCCAGCAGCTTGACTGGCGGGAGCAATGAGCAGTTCTTC.

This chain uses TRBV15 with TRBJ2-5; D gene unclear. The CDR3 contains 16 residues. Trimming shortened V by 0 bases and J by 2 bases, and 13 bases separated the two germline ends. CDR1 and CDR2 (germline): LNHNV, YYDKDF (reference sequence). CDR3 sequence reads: CATSRDKPGQQETQYF. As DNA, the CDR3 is TGTGCCACCAGCAGAGATAAGCCGGGCCAACAAGAGACCCAGTACTTC.

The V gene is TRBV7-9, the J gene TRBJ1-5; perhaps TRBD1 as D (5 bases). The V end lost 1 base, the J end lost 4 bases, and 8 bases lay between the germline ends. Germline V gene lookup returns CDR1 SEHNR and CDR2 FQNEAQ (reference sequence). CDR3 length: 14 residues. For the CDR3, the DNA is TGTGCCAGCAGCTTAGGGGGGGATAATCAGCCCCAGCATTTT. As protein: CASSLGGDNQPQHF.

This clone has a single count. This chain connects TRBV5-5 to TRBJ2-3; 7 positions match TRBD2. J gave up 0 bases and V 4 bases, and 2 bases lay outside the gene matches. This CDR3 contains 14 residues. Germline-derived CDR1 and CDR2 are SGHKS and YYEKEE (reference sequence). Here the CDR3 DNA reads TGTGCCAGCAGCCTGACTAGCAGCACAGATACGCAGTATTTT. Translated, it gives CASSLTSSTDTQYF.

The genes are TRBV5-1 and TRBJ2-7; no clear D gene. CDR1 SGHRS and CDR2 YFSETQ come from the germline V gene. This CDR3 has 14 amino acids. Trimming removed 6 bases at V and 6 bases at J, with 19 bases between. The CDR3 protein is CASTEDPWSLEQYF. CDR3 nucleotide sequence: TGCGCCAGCACTGAGGACCCCTGGTCCCTCGAGCAGTACTTC.